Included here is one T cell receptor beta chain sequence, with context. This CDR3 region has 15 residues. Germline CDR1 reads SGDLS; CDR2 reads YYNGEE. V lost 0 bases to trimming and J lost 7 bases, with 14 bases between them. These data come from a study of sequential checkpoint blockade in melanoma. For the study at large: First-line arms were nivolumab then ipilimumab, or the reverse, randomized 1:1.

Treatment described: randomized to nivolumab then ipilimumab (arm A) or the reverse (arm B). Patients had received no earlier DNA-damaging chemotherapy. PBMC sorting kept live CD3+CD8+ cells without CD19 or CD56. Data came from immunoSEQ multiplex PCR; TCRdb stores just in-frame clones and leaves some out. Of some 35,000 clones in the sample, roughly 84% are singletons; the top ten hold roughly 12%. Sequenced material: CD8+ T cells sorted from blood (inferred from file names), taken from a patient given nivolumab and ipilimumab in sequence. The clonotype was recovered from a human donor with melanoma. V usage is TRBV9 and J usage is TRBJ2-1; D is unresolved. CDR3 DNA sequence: TGTGCCAGCAGCGTAGGTAGGCCTCTGAGGAATGAGCAGTTCTTC. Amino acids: CASSVGRPLRNEQFF.